A single TCR beta chain is shown here with its context. The sample originates from a study of blood T cell repertoires in COVID-19. The overall study: T cells, B-cell-depleted T cells, or PBMCs provided the cDNA or gDNA that served as material.

The V end was cut by 1 base, the J end by 3 bases, with 25 bases between. Germline V gene data show CDR1 as LGHNA and CDR2 as YSLEER. CDR3 length: 20 residues. Some clones are missing from TCRdb's copy, which holds only in-frame ones; the method was immunoSEQ multiplex PCR. This table holds about 120,000 clones, about 85% found once. The TCR sequence derives from a man aged 80 or over with acute or convalescent COVID-19. The chain recombines TRBV4-3 with TRBJ1-5, with D possibly TRBD1 on 5 matching bases. The sequenced material came from peripheral blood. The chain's CDR3 is CASSQGTWDLSSYFNQPQHF. CDR3 bases: TGCGCCAGCAGCCAAGGGACCTGGGACTTATCAAGTTATTTCAATCAGCCCCAGCATTTT.